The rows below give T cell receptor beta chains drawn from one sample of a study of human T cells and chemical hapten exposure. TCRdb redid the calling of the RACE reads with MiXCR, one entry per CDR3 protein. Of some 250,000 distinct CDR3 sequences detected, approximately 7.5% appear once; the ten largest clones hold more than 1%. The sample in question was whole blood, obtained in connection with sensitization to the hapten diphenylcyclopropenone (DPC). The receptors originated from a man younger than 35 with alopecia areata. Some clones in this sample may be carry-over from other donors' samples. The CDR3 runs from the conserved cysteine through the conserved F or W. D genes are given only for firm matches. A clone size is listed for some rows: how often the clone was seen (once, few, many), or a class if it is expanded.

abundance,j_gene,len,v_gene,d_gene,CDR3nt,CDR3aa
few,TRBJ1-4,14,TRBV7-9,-,TGTGCCAGCAGCAGCACAGGGAACAGGGAAAAACTGTTTTTT,CASSSTGNREKLFF
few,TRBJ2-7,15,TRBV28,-,TGTGCCAGCAGTCCGTTAGTGCACGGAGCCTACGAGCAGTACTTC,CASSPLVHGAYEQYF
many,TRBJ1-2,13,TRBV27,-,TGTGCCAGCAAACACAGCCTAGAGTATGGCTACACCTTC,CASKHSLEYGYTF
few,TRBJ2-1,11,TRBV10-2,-,TGCGCCAGCAGTCCGGGACGGAAGCAGTTCTTC,CASSPGRKQFF
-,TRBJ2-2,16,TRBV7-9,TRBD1,TGTGCCAGCAGCTTACGTTCCCCAGGGGGTCCCGGGGAGCTGTTTTTT,CASSLRSPGGPGELFF
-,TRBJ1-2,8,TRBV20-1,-,TGCAGTGCTAGTGTTTACACCTTC,CSASVYTF
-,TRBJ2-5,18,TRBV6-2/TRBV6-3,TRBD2,TGTGCCAGCAGTTACTCGACCAGACTAGCGGGGAGCCAAGAGACCCAGTACTTC,CASSYSTRLAGSQETQYF
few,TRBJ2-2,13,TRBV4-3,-,TGCGCCAGCAGCCGGGGCTACACCGGGGAGCTGTTTTTT,CASSRGYTGELFF
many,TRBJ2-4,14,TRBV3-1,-,TGTGCCAGCAGCCAAGATGAGGGTTTTAGAATTCAGTACTTC,CASSQDEGFRIQYF
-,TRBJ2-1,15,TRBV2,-,TGTGCCAGCAGTGAACGAGGACTACAATACAATGAGCAGTTCTTC,CASSERGLQYNEQFF
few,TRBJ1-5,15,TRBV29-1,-,TGCAGCGTGGACCCTCCGGGACGGCTAGATCAGCCCCAGCATTTT,CSVDPPGRLDQPQHF
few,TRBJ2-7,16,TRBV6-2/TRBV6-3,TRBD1,TGTGCCAGCAGTTTCGCCGGGGACAGACTCTCCTACGAGCAGTACTTC,CASSFAGDRLSYEQYF
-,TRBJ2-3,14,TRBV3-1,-,TGTGCCAGCAGCCACGGGGGCAGCACAGATACGCAGTATTTT,CASSHGGSTDTQYF
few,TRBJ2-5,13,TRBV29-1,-,TGCAGCGTTGACTCGTGGTGGTCAGAGACCCAGTACTTC,CSVDSWWSETQYF